A selection of T cell receptor beta chains follows, all from one sample in a study of regulatory T cells in long-lasting Graves disease. TCRdb re-called the multiplex PCR reads with MiXCR, one entry per CDR3 protein. The table shows 300,000 to 350,000 distinct CDR3 sequences, with about 20% occurring only once. The sequenced sample was peripheral blood mononuclear cells (PBMCs), obtained when the disease was refractory, from a patient treated with antithyroid drugs. These receptors originate from a female donor with Graves disease. Both conserved end residues are part of each CDR3. D genes are given only for firm matches.

v_gene: TRBV10-2; d_gene: -; CDR3aa: CASSESGAASGGNQHF
v_gene: TRBV27; d_gene: -; CDR3aa: CASRPPGGAGREQYF
v_gene: TRBV6-2/TRBV6-3; d_gene: -; CDR3aa: CASSELLANYGYTF
v_gene: TRBV6-5; d_gene: -; CDR3aa: CASSYRRGQNTGELFF
v_gene: TRBV7-9; d_gene: TRBD1; CDR3aa: CASSSTGAQHF
v_gene: TRBV4-1; d_gene: TRBD1; CDR3aa: CASSHPRDSNQETQYF
v_gene: TRBV28; d_gene: -; CDR3aa: CASSFRGRPQHF
v_gene: TRBV11-2; d_gene: TRBD1; CDR3aa: CASSTTTGEDEQYF
v_gene: TRBV10-3; d_gene: TRBD2; CDR3aa: CATKWREIATTDTQYF
v_gene: TRBV28; d_gene: -; CDR3aa: CASSSPNRVEQYF
v_gene: TRBV27; d_gene: TRBD2; CDR3aa: CASSPYWGIAGGETQYF
v_gene: TRBV6-5; d_gene: -; CDR3aa: CASSYSTHRHSGYTF
v_gene: TRBV12-3/TRBV12-4; d_gene: TRBD1; CDR3aa: CASWGRDRRNSPLHF
v_gene: TRBV11-2; d_gene: -; CDR3aa: CASSLDERAAYEQYF
v_gene: TRBV28; d_gene: -; CDR3aa: CASTQGNQPQHF
v_gene: TRBV11-3; d_gene: -; CDR3aa: CASSLTGGRYEQFF
v_gene: TRBV29-1; d_gene: TRBD1; CDR3aa: CSVQPRDRGHNEQFF
v_gene: TRBV11-3; d_gene: -; CDR3aa: CASSLWAGSYNSPLHF
v_gene: TRBV27; d_gene: -; CDR3aa: CASRGTLNTEAFF
v_gene: TRBV20-1; d_gene: TRBD1; CDR3aa: CSASGTGQQPQHF
v_gene: TRBV6-5; d_gene: TRBD1; CDR3aa: CASSYSTRTGRGQPQHF
v_gene: TRBV9; d_gene: -; CDR3aa: CASSVDAGDRAQYF
v_gene: TRBV4-2; d_gene: -; CDR3aa: CASSLPGHSYGYTF
v_gene: TRBV19; d_gene: TRBD1; CDR3aa: CATLLRTGANQPQHF
v_gene: TRBV7-9; d_gene: -; CDR3aa: CASSLFGDTGQPQHF
v_gene: TRBV6-2/TRBV6-3; d_gene: TRBD1; CDR3aa: CASSYTGTGIYNEQFF
v_gene: TRBV20-1; d_gene: TRBD2; CDR3aa: CSALQRGSDEQYF
v_gene: TRBV30; d_gene: TRBD1; CDR3aa: CAWKGQGNQPQHF
v_gene: TRBV6-1; d_gene: -; CDR3aa: CASTNQTSMYLCASSFGVRYEQYF
v_gene: TRBV29-1; d_gene: TRBD1; CDR3aa: CSVDNQGAAEAFF
v_gene: TRBV16; d_gene: TRBD2; CDR3aa: CASSLNGEGLYEQYF
v_gene: TRBV18; d_gene: -; CDR3aa: CASSPVGRETQYF
v_gene: TRBV27; d_gene: -; CDR3aa: CASSPTWDGEKNTEAFF
v_gene: TRBV30; d_gene: -; CDR3aa: CAWSVDSLSEQYF
v_gene: TRBV20-1; d_gene: -; CDR3aa: CSAIKMIEAFF